The clone carrying this T cell receptor (beta chain) turned up a few times. A J-beta primer mix and a sample-barcoded 5' primer were used in a second PCR of about 7 to 12 cycles. TCRdb reprocessed the 5' RACE reads via MiXCR and lists one record per CDR3 protein. This table holds hundreds of thousands of distinct CDR3 sequences, around 45% found once. The sample belongs to a study of blood T cells in healthy people across ages. About the research overall: About one barcoded TCR beta cDNA was captured per two T cells.

Germline CDR1 LGHNA, CDR2 YSLEER. There are 17 residues in the CDR3. V dropped 4 bases and J dropped 1; count of bases not matched to a gene: 10. The V gene is TRBV4-3, the J gene TRBJ2-5, with 9 bases lining up with TRBD2. The sequencing sample was made of blood. This clonotype was sampled from a man aged 60 to 69 in good health. The CDR3 DNA follows: TGCGCCAGCAGCCGTAGCGCGGGGGGGTATATCCAAGAGACCCAGTACTTC. It yields the protein CASSRSAGGYIQETQYF.